The TCR beta chain under discussion was sequenced for a study of molecular identifiers for immune sequencing clone quantification. As for the study in general: Four of five splits of RNA from around 18,000 or 91,000 naive CD8 cells were sequenced in replicates.

The CDR3 spans 22 residues. Germline V gives CDR1 SGHVS, CDR2 FNYEAQ. Trimming took off 1 base at V and 1 base at J, with 31 bases between the two ends. The study, taken as a whole, reports: It was shown that clones above 20 RNA copies held over 99% of effector molecules, but under 1% in naive cells.

MiXCR, run by TCRdb on the PCR reads, gives a single entry per CDR3 protein. The repertoire holds 600,000 to 650,000 distinct CDR3 sequences, with around 20% as singletons. This clonotype has at least ten counts. Its antigen is as yet unknown. The rearrangement uses TRBV7-6 and TRBJ2-5; a possible D gene is TRBD2 (6 bases). This clonotype was obtained from a human donor in good health. Some libraries in this study had Jurkat cell RNA spiked in. Material: naive CD8+ T cells from blood, with Jurkat cell RNA spiked in. Subset noted: FACS-sorted CD8+CD4-CCR7+CD45RA+ naive T cells. CDR3 in amino acids: CASSLGPGQSGGEVGVQETQYF. CDR3 nucleotides: TGTGCCAGCAGCTTAGGGCCAGGCCAAAGCGGCGGGGAAGTCGGTGTCCAAGAGACCCAGTACTTC.